These 27 T cell receptor beta chains came from one sample sequenced in a study of control samples from healthy donors and cancer patients. Data came from immunoSEQ multiplex PCR; TCRdb stores just in-frame clones and leaves some out. Among approximately 49,000 clones, 86% were seen once, and the ten largest hold over 2.5%. Sample: PBMCs. The receptors originated from a woman aged 50 to 65 with lung cancer.

V gene TRBV2 combines with J gene TRBJ2-1; D is tentatively TRBD1 or TRBD2 (5 bases each). V was clipped by 0 bases and J by 7 bases, with 19 bases between them. The CDR3 spans 17 residues. CDR1 is SNHLY and CDR2 is FYNNEI in the germline V gene. The CDR3 DNA sequence: TGTGCCAGCAGTGAAGCGCGAGGGAGAAGGGGTCGAAATGAGCAGTTCTTC. Translation gives CASSEARGRRGRNEQFF.

The rearrangement joins TRBV2 to TRBJ1-1; a possible D gene is TRBD1 (6 bases). The CDR3 length is 14 residues. Germline V gene data show CDR1 as SNHLY and CDR2 as FYNNEI. V was clipped by 6 bases and J by 1 base, with 12 bases between them. The CDR3 coding sequence is TGTGCCAGCAGGCCCACAGGGAGGAACACTGAAGCTTTCTTT. Encoded protein: CASRPTGRNTEAFF. Full variable domain (missing parts from reference TRBV2 and TRBJ1-1): EPEVTQTPSHQVTQMGQEVILRCVPISNHLYFYWYRQILGQKVEFLVSFYNNEISEKSEIFDDQFSVERPDGSNFTLKIRSTKLEDSAMYFCASRPTGRNTEAFFGQGTRLTVV.

This clone was observed a handful of times. J is TRBJ1-1 and V is TRBV4-3, with D uncertain. The CDR3 is made up of 14 amino acids. CDR1 is LGHNA and CDR2 is YSLEER in the germline V gene. Trimming shortened V by 3 bases and J by 0 bases, and 8 bases separated the two germline ends. The CDR3 bases are TGCGCCAGCAGCCATGACAACTTGAACACTGAAGCTTTCTTT. Translated: CASSHDNLNTEAFF.

The V gene is TRBV2, the J gene TRBJ1-6, with D unresolved. The V gene's germline CDR1 is SNHLY and CDR2 FYNNEI. Between the trimmed V and J ends, which lost 4 bases and 3 bases, there was a span of 4 bases. The length of the CDR3 is 13 residues. CDR3 in DNA: TGTGCCAGCAGTGTGGACTATAATTCACCCCTCCACTTT. This codes for CASSVDYNSPLHF. The full variable domain, its missing parts supplied by reference TRBV2 and TRBJ1-6, is EPEVTQTPSHQVTQMGQEVILRCVPISNHLYFYWYRQILGQKVEFLVSFYNNEISEKSEIFDDQFSVERPDGSNFTLKIRSTKLEDSAMYFCASSVDYNSPLHFGNGTRLTVT.

The V and J genes are TRBV7-3 and TRBJ1-1; 8 bases match TRBD1. The germline gives CDR1 SGHTA, CDR2 FQGTGA. Losses at the gene ends were 5 bases for V and 4 bases for J; bases not matched to a gene: 0. The CDR3 is made up of 12 amino acids. In nucleotides, the CDR3 is TGTGCCAGCAGCACAGGGGGCACTGAAGCTTTCTTT. Protein: CASSTGGTEAFF.

The V call is TRBV11-3, the J call TRBJ2-5; D unclear. The length of the CDR3 is 13 residues. With 5 bases removed from V and 4 bases from J, the gap between germline ends came to 11 bases. Germline CDR1 SGHNT, CDR2 YENEEA. CDR3 nucleotide sequence: TGTGCCAGCAGCCCGTATGTGGGAGAGACCCAGTACTTC. Amino acid sequence: CASSPYVGETQYF.

The rearrangement links TRBV9 to TRBJ2-3, with 11 bases aligning to TRBD2. Germline-derived CDR1 and CDR2 are SGDLS and YYNGEE. V dropped 0 bases and J dropped 2; count of bases not matched to a gene: 2. The CDR3 runs 16 residues. Here the CDR3 reads CASSVASGGITDTQYF. The CDR3 DNA is TGTGCCAGCAGCGTAGCTAGCGGGGGGATCACAGATACGCAGTATTTT.

The chain employs TRBV7-3 and TRBJ2-5; D unclear. Germline CDR1 and CDR2: SGHTA and FQGTGA. This CDR3 region has 13 residues. Deletions cut 5 bases from V and 3 bases from J, with 10 bases between. CDR3 amino acids: CASSRGYEETQYF. The CDR3 bases are TGTGCCAGCAGCCGAGGCTATGAAGAGACCCAGTACTTC.

This chain joins TRBV20-1 and TRBJ2-5, with D maybe TRBD1 (6 bases). V shed 6 bases and J shed 4 bases, with 9 bases lying between them. The CDR3 loop spans 11 amino acids. Germline CDR1 is DFQATT and CDR2 is SNEGSKA (reference sequence). The CDR3 protein is CSAGRGETQYF. The CDR3 region has the DNA TGCAGTGCCGGCAGGGGAGAGACCCAGTACTTC.

The chain links TRBV16 to TRBJ1-1; D gene ambiguous. Trimming cost V 0 bases and J 6 bases, with 17 bases left between them. CDR1 KGHSY and CDR2 FQNENV come from the germline V gene. The CDR3 loop spans 16 amino acids. Written as DNA, the CDR3 is TGTGCCAGCAGCCAATCGAATTTTATGTGGGAAGCTGAAGCTTTCTTT. It yields the protein CASSQSNFMWEAEAFF.

Judged by abundance, this clone is medium-sized (0.01 to 0.1%). This chain connects TRBV3-1 (or the pseudogene TRBV3-2) to TRBJ2-5; tentatively, D is TRBD2 (5 bases). Germline lookup yields CDR1 LGHDT and CDR2 YNNKEL (reference sequence). The CDR3 has 15 amino acids. V was trimmed by 1 base and J by 1 base, leaving 10 bases between them. CDR3 coding DNA: TGTGCCAGCAGCCAAGGCGGGCCTTTCCAAGAGACCCAGTACTTC. This sequence encodes CASSQGGPFQETQYF.

V gene TRBV9 combines with J gene TRBJ1-1, with 7 bases identical to TRBD1. Germline lookup yields CDR1 SGDLS and CDR2 YYNGEE. The junction had 7 bases not matched to a gene; V was cut back by 3 bases and J by 2 bases. The CDR3 loop spans 15 amino acids. The CDR3, as DNA: TGTGCCAGCAGCGGGAAGACAGGGATCAACACTGAAGCTTTCTTT. Amino acids: CASSGKTGINTEAFF.

This sequence joins TRBV29-1 and TRBJ1-1, with D possibly matching TRBD1 (5 bases). Germline CDR1 is SQVTM and CDR2 is ANQGSEA. CDR3 size: 13 residues. The V and J ends lost 8 bases and 3 bases respectively, with 16 bases between them. The CDR3, as DNA: TGCAGCTCCGGGACCACAAGAGACACTGAAGCTTTCTTT. Encoded protein: CSSGTTRDTEAFF.

V and J are TRBV24-1 and TRBJ1-1; D is possibly TRBD1 (5 bases). This CDR3 has 13 residues. The V gene lost 6 bases and the J gene lost 3 bases, with 10 bases spanning the gap. CDR1 KGHDR and CDR2 SFDVKD come from the germline V gene. The CDR3 coding sequence is TGTGCCACCAGTAATAAGGGGTACACTGAAGCTTTCTTT. Its protein is CATSNKGYTEAFF.

The V gene is TRBV6-1, the J gene TRBJ2-7; TRBD2 aligns across 7 bases. This CDR3 comprises 16 residues. The junction had 16 bases not matched to a gene; V was cut back by 4 bases and J by 7 bases. Germline V gene data show CDR1 as MNHNS and CDR2 as SASEGT. CDR3 nucleotides: TGTGCCAGCAGTGGCTCTAGTGTCACGCTGCGGGGGGAGCAGTACTTC. Translated, it gives CASSGSSVTLRGEQYF.

The V and J genes are TRBV5-1 and TRBJ2-1; 9 nucleotides agree with TRBD2. V dropped 0 bases and J dropped 2; count of bases not matched to a gene: 3. Germline V gene data show CDR1 as SGHRS and CDR2 as YFSETQ. CDR3 length: 16 residues. The CDR3 loop reads CASSLGGGGAYNEQFF. The CDR3 region has the DNA TGCGCCAGCAGCTTGGGCGGCGGGGGGGCCTACAATGAGCAGTTCTTC.

The genes are TRBV7-3 and TRBJ1-1, with D maybe TRBD1 (5 bases). The CDR3 has 13 amino acids. The V and J ends lost 4 bases and 4 bases respectively, with 10 bases between them. Per germline, CDR1 SGHTA and CDR2 FQGTGA. The DNA of the CDR3 is TGTGCCAGCAGCTCCTCCGGGGGCACTGAAGCTTTCTTT. It codes for CASSSSGGTEAFF.

The V gene is TRBV12-3 or TRBV12-4, the J gene TRBJ1-6, with D possibly being TRBD1 (6 bases). V lost 6 bases and J 10 bases, leaving 13 bases between the germline ends. The CDR3 spans 13 residues. The CDR3 spells CASSQQGGSPLHF. For the CDR3, the DNA is TGTGCCAGCAGCCAACAGGGCGGATCACCCCTCCACTTT.

The rearrangement uses TRBV6-6 and TRBJ1-5, with 9 bases aligning to TRBD1. J lost 7 bases, V lost 11 bases, and 12 bases had no gene match. This CDR3 has 14 amino acids. The germline V gene has CDR1 MNHNY and CDR2 SVGAGI (reference sequence). CDR3 nucleotides: TGTGCCGGATCCGGGACAGGGATCGTACAGCCCCAGCATTTT. As protein: CAGSGTGIVQPQHF.

This clone was observed a single time. The chain's CDR3 is CASSGAGAQPQHF. The CDR3 DNA is TGTGCCAGCAGTGGGGCAGGGGCTCAGCCCCAGCATTTT. V usage is TRBV2 and J usage is TRBJ1-5; TRBD1 might be the D (6 bases). The V end lost 4 bases, the J end lost 6 bases, and 10 bases lay between the germline ends. Germline CDR1 and CDR2: SNHLY and FYNNEI. The CDR3 spans 13 residues.

This clone was observed a handful of times. The chain is built from TRBV2 and TRBJ2-7; D is perhaps TRBD1 or TRBD2 (6 bases each). Per germline, CDR1 SNHLY and CDR2 FYNNEI. The CDR3 is 15 amino acids. V was clipped by 2 bases and J by 2 bases, with 13 bases between them. CDR3 protein: CASSEFAGQAYEQYF. The CDR3 DNA is TGTGCCAGCAGTGAATTTGCGGGACAAGCCTACGAGCAGTACTTC.

This chain uses TRBV5-5 with TRBJ1-2; 9 nucleotides line up with TRBD1. With V trimmed by 5 bases and J by 3 bases, 5 bases remained unmatched. Germline CDR1 and CDR2: SGHKS and YYEKEE (reference sequence). The CDR3 spans 14 residues. The CDR3 region has the DNA TGTGCCAGCAGGATACAGGGGGCTGACTATGGCTACACCTTC. Its protein product is CASRIQGADYGYTF.

The chain couples TRBV12-5 to TRBJ1-4; 7 nucleotides match TRBD1. This CDR3 region has 14 residues. With V trimmed by 6 bases and J by 3 bases, 4 bases remained unmatched. Germline-derived CDR1 and CDR2 are LGHNT and FRNRAP. This chain's CDR3 is CASGPGQPNEKLFF. The CDR3 DNA is TGTGCTAGTGGACCGGGACAGCCTAATGAAAAACTGTTTTTT.

This clone has only a few counts. The J gene is TRBJ1-6, the V gene TRBV12-5; possibly TRBD1 for D (6 bases). V was cut by 3 bases and J by 7 bases, with 16 bases left in between. CDR1 and CDR2 from the germline V gene are LGHNT and FRNRAP. This CDR3 spans 16 amino acids. CDR3 coding DNA: TGTGCTAGTGGTTTAAAGGACAGTGGCGACAATTCACCCCTCCACTTT. Translated: CASGLKDSGDNSPLHF.

J is TRBJ1-1 and V is TRBV7-8; weak D call: TRBD1 (6 bases). V shed 5 bases and J shed 0 bases, with 19 bases lying between them. The CDR3 is 17 amino acids. Per germline, CDR1 SGHVS and CDR2 FQNEAQ. The CDR3 is CASSLSPLTGLNTEAFF. For the CDR3, the DNA is TGTGCCAGCAGCCTAAGCCCTTTGACAGGCCTGAACACTGAAGCTTTCTTT.

J is TRBJ1-2 and V is TRBV7-9; 11 bases fit TRBD1. This CDR3 contains 15 residues. Germline-derived CDR1 and CDR2 are SEHNR and FQNEAQ (reference sequence). V lost 5 bases, J lost 3 bases, and 5 bases stayed unmatched. The CDR3 nucleotides are TGTGCCAGCAGCACGGACAGGGGGCCCGACTATGGCTACACCTTC. It is translated as CASSTDRGPDYGYTF.

The chain employs TRBV5-1 and TRBJ2-3; the match to TRBD1 covers 12 bases. V dropped 4 bases and J dropped 6; count of bases not matched to a gene: 9. The CDR3 consists of 16 residues. CDR1 is SGHRS, CDR2 YFSETQ, per germline. The CDR3 DNA reads TGCGCCAGCAGCCCGGAGGGACAGGGGGCTCTTGATACGCAGTATTTT. Residues: CASSPEGQGALDTQYF. Full variable domain (missing parts from reference TRBV5-1 and TRBJ2-3): KAGVTQTPRYLIKTRGQQVTLSCSPISGHRSVSWYQQTPGQGLQFLFEYFSETQRNKGNFPGRFSGRQFSNSRSEMNVSTLELGDSALYLCASSPEGQGALDTQYFGPGTRLTVL.